The present T cell receptor beta chain was sequenced within a study of OX40 agonist ivuxolimab in advanced cancers. Study results and caveats: Both CD4+ and CD8+ T cell populations in blood had undergone clonal expansion by week 6 at 0.1 to 3.0 mg/kg.

Assay: immunoSEQ multiplex PCR; the TCRdb copy retains only in-frame clones and omits some. The profile shows 90,000 to 100,000 clones, approximately 94% of them singletons. V shed 6 bases and J shed 5 bases, with 14 bases lying between them. Germline V gene data show CDR1 as LNHDA and CDR2 as SQIVND (reference sequence). The CDR3 is made up of 13 amino acids. As to this clone: Its antigen remains unidentified.

The starting material was CD4+ or CD8+ T cells sorted from blood, obtained in a trial of the OX40 agonist ivuxolimab. V is TRBV19 and J is TRBJ2-7; tentatively, D is TRBD1 or TRBD2 (5 bases each). The source of this sequence is an adult with an advanced solid tumor such as melanoma, head and neck, liver or kidney cancer. The CDR3 nucleotides are TGTGCCAGTAGCCCGGGGCAGGGTCACGAGCAGTACTTC. This encodes CASSPGQGHEQYF.